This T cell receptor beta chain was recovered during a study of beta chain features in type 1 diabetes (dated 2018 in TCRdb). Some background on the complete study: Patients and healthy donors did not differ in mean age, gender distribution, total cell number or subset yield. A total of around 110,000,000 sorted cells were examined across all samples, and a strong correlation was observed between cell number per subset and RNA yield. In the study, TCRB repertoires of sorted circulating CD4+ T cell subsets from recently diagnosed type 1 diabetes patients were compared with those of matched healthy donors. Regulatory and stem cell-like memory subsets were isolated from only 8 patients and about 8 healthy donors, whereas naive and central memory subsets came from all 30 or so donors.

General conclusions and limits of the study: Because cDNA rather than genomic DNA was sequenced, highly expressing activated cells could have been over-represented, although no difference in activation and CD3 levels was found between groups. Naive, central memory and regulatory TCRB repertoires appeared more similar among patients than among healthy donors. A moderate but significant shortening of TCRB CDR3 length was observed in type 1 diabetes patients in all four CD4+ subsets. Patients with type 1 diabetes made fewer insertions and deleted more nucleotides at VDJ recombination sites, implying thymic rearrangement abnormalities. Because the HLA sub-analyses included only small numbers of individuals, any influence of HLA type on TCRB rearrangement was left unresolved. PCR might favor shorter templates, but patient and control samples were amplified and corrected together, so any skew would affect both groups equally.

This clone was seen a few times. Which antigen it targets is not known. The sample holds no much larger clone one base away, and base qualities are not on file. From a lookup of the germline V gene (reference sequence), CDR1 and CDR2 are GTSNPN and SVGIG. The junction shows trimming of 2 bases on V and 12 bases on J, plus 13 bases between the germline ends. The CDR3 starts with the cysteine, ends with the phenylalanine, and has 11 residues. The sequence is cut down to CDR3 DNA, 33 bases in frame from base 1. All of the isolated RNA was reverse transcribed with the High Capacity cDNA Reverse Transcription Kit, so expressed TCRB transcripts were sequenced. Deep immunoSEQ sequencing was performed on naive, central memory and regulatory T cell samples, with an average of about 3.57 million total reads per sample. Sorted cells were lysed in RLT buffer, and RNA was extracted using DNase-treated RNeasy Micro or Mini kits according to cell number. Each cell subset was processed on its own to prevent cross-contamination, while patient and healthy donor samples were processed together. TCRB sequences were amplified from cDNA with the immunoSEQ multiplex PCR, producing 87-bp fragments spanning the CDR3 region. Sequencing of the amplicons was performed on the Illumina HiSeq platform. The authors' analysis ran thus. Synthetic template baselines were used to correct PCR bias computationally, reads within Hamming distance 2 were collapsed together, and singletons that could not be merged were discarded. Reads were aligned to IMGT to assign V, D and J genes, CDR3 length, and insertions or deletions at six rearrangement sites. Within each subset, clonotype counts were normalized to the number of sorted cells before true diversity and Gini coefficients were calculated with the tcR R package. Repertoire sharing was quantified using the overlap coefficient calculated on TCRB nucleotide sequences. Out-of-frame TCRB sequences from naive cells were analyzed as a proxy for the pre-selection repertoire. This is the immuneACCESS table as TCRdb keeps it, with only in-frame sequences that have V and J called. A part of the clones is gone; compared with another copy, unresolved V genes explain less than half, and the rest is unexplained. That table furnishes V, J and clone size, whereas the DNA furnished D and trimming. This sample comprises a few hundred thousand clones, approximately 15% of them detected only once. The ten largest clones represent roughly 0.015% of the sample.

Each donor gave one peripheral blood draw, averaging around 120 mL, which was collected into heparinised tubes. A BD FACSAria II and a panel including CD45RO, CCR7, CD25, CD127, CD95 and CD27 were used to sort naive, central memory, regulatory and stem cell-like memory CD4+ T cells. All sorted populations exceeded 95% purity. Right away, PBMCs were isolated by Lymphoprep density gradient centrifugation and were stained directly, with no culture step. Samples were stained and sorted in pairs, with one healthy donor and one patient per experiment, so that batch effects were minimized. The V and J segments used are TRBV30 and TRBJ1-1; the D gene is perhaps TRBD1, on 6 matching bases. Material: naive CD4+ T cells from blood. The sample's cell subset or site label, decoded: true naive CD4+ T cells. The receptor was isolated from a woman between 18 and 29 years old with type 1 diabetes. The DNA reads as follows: TGTGCCTGGAGTATACAGGGTAGAACTTTCTTT. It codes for CAWSIQGRTFF.